What follows are 20 T cell receptor beta chains derived from one specimen sequenced in a study of post-analysis software for immune sequencing data. Unique molecular identifiers were built into the TCR beta cDNA libraries. TCRdb used MiXCR to reprocess the PCR reads, holding one entry per CDR3 protein. The table records around 710,000 distinct CDR3 sequences, about half of them present only once. These receptors' targets are unknown. Study conclusions and caveats: TRBV segments more frequent in patients than in controls numbered roughly five and included TRBV5-6, TRBV5-1 and TRBV20-1.

Sample: blood. These receptors were taken from a girl aged 5-17 years with multiple sclerosis.

This chain connects TRBV6-1 to TRBJ2-7; 10 bases match TRBD2. Germline CDR1 and CDR2: MNHNS and SASEGT. J was trimmed by 0 bases and V by 7 bases; bases with no gene match: 12. This CDR3 has 17 residues. The CDR3 is CASTAPAGGPASYEQYF. The CDR3 bases are TGTGCCAGCACTGCGCCAGCGGGAGGGCCGGCCTCCTACGAGCAGTACTTC.

This rearrangement joins TRBV28 to TRBJ2-5; TRBD2 matches at 10 bases. This CDR3 has 16 residues. Trimming at V came to 1 base and at J to 5 bases, leaving 7 bases not matched to a gene. CDR1 is MDHEN, CDR2 SYDVKM, per germline. The CDR3 spells CASSLSLAGAGETQYF. For the CDR3, the DNA is TGTGCCAGCAGTTTATCCCTAGCGGGAGCTGGGGAGACCCAGTACTTC. Full variable domain (remainder filled in from reference TRBV28 and TRBJ2-5): DVKVTQSSRYLVKRTGEKVFLECVQDMDHENMFWYRQDPGLGLRLIYFSYDVKMKEKGDIPEGYSVSREKKERFSLILESASTNQTSMYLCASSLSLAGAGETQYFGPGTRLLVL.

This chain joins TRBV27 and TRBJ1-6, with 9 bases lining up with TRBD1. Losses at the gene ends were 4 bases for V and 8 bases for J; bases not matched to a gene: 6. The V gene's germline CDR1 is MNHEY and CDR2 SMNVEV (reference sequence). The CDR3 loop spans 15 amino acids. CDR3 region: CASSSPGQGYSPLHF. CDR3 DNA sequence: TGTGCCAGCAGTTCCCCGGGACAGGGTTATTCACCCCTCCACTTT.

In regard to this clonotype: The junction and the germline gene differ at one end; a read error may be behind it. This chain links TRBV28 with TRBJ2-3, with D possibly matching TRBD1 (5 bases). The germline V gene has CDR1 MDHEN and CDR2 SYDVKM. The CDR3 is 14 residues long. CDR3 loop: CASSSRVGADTQYF. Here the CDR3 DNA reads TGTGCCAGCAGTAGCAGGGTGGGCGCAGATACACAGTATTTT.

This sequence joins TRBV25-1 and TRBJ2-1; D perhaps matches TRBD2 (6 bases). V dropped 0 bases and J dropped 1 base, with 10 bases sitting between them. The germline gives CDR1 MGHDK, CDR2 SYGVNS. This CDR3 has 16 amino acids. The CDR3 loop is CASSEYGGRSYNEQFF. The CDR3 bases are TGTGCCAGCAGTGAATATGGAGGGAGGTCCTACAATGAGCAGTTCTTC.

The chain carries TRBV7-9 and TRBJ1-2, with 7 bases lining up with TRBD1. Germline V gene sequence: CDR1 SEHNR, CDR2 FQNEAQ (reference sequence). The CDR3 covers 14 residues. V lost 5 bases, J lost 5 bases, and 8 bases stayed unmatched. The CDR3: CASSPIDRVYGYTF. The CDR3 nucleotides are TGTGCCAGCAGCCCGATAGACAGGGTGTATGGCTACACCTTC.

The chain couples TRBV12-3 or TRBV12-4 to TRBJ2-1; D is possibly TRBD2 (6 bases). V was trimmed by 7 bases and J by 6 bases, leaving 22 bases between them. The CDR3 totals 16 residues. The CDR3 spells CASISGATDYPNEQFF. The CDR3 DNA follows: TGTGCCAGCATCTCAGGAGCAACGGACTACCCCAATGAGCAGTTCTTC.

This chain joins TRBV7-2 and TRBJ1-1, with 7 bases aligning to TRBD1. The V gene's germline CDR1 is SGHTA and CDR2 FQGNSA. V lost 5 bases and J lost 2; bases outside the gene matches: 5. The CDR3 length is 14 residues. In DNA form, the CDR3 reads TGTGCCAGCAGCCCGAGGGACAGCAACACTGAAGCTTTCTTT. Translating it yields CASSPRDSNTEAFF.

The rearrangement uses TRBV29-1 and TRBJ2-1; 7 nucleotides align to TRBD2. V was clipped by 3 bases and J by 6 bases; unmatched bases: 8. The CDR3 has 14 residues. Per germline, CDR1 SQVTM and CDR2 ANQGSEA. The CDR3: CSVDRAGVANEQFF. In nucleotides, the CDR3 is TGCAGCGTTGATAGGGCGGGAGTGGCCAATGAGCAGTTCTTC.

The chain employs TRBV29-1 and TRBJ2-5; D is unresolved. V was trimmed by 4 bases and J by 5 bases, leaving 11 bases between them. The CDR3 is made up of 12 amino acids. CDR1 SQVTM and CDR2 ANQGSEA come from the germline V gene. The CDR3: CSVVTAHETQYF. The CDR3 region has the DNA TGCAGCGTTGTCACAGCTCATGAGACCCAGTACTTC.

The rearrangement uses TRBV6-5 and TRBJ2-3; TRBD2 agrees at 12 bases. Germline loops: CDR1 MNHEY, CDR2 SVGAGI. The junction had 0 bases not matched to a gene; V was cut back by 5 bases and J by 3 bases. The CDR3 loop spans 14 amino acids. This CDR3 reads CASSGLAGTDTQYF. CDR3 bases: TGTGCCAGCAGTGGACTAGCGGGGACAGATACGCAGTATTTT.

The chain uses TRBV6-6 and TRBJ2-5, with 7 bases identical to TRBD1. The J call may be incorrect, as the DNA end agrees better with TRBJ2-7. This CDR3 comprises 17 residues. The V gene's germline CDR1 is MNHNY and CDR2 SVGAGI (reference sequence). In nucleotides, the CDR3 is TGTGCCAGCAGTTACTCGAGGGGATCTACAGGGGTCCCCGAGCAGTACTTC. Protein: CASSYSRGSTGVPEQYF.

The chain couples TRBV13 to TRBJ1-1, with 7 bases lining up with TRBD1. The CDR3 contains 18 residues. Germline loops: CDR1 PRHDT, CDR2 FYEKMQ (reference sequence). The trim removed 1 base at V and 2 bases at J, leaving 13 bases unmatched. The CDR3 here is CASSLVGRRQGRNTEAFF. In DNA, the CDR3 is TGTGCCAGCAGCTTAGTTGGTAGGAGACAGGGCCGAAACACTGAAGCTTTCTTT.

This clonotype was counted a few times. The chain is built from TRBV25-1 and TRBJ2-2; TRBD2 agrees at 11 bases. This CDR3 spans 18 amino acids. Germline V gene sequence: CDR1 MGHDK, CDR2 SYGVNS. After removal of 3 bases from V and 8 bases from J, the junction contained 14 bases not matched to a gene. The CDR3, as DNA: TGTGCCAGCAGTGACTGGACCGGGACTAGCGGCCCCGGGGGGGAGCTGTTTTTT. This codes for CASSDWTGTSGPGGELFF.

The rearrangement uses TRBV7-2 and TRBJ2-7; 13 nucleotides agree with TRBD2. The CDR3 length is 17 residues. The V and J ends lost 2 bases and 1 base, in that order; junction bases with no gene match: 5. Germline V CDR1 and CDR2: SGHTA, FQGNSA. The CDR3 protein is CASSLIGGLAGSYEQYF. The CDR3 bases are TGTGCCAGCAGCTTAATCGGGGGACTAGCGGGGTCCTACGAGCAGTACTTC. Supplemented by reference TRBV7-2 and TRBJ2-7, the full variable domain reads GAGVSQSPSNKVTEKGKDVELRCDPISGHTALYWYRQSLGQGLEFLIYFQGNSAPDKSGLPSDRFSAERTGGSVSTLTIQRTQQEDSAVYLCASSLIGGLAGSYEQYFGPGTRLTVT.

The gene calls are TRBV4-1 and TRBJ2-7; 7 bases fit TRBD2. The V segment lost 0 bases and the J segment 4 bases; nucleotides outside the gene matches: 9. Per the germline V gene, CDR1 is MGHRA and CDR2 is YSYEKL. This CDR3 comprises 16 residues. The chain's CDR3 is CASSQDGGGGSYEQYF. In nucleotides, the CDR3 is TGCGCCAGCAGCCAAGATGGGGGGGGAGGATCGTACGAGCAGTACTTC.

This clonotype was seen a single time. One end of the junction varies from germline; a read error may be responsible. The genes are TRBV7-6 and TRBJ1-1; D gene unclear. CDR1 is SGHVS, CDR2 FNYEAQ, per germline. The length of the CDR3 is 12 residues. CDR3 nucleotides: TGTGCCAGCAGCTTTAGCGGCACTGGAGCTTTCTTT. It yields the protein CASSFSGTGAFF.

The CDR3 protein is CSVRVVDEQYF. The DNA for the CDR3 is TGCAGTGTTAGGGTAGTGGACGAGCAGTACTTC. This chain connects TRBV20-1 to TRBJ2-7; D gene unclear. The CDR3 sequence is 11 residues long. Trimming removed 7 bases at V and 5 bases at J, with 12 bases between. In germline, CDR1 is DFQATT, CDR2 SNEGSKA (reference sequence).

The rearrangement links TRBV12-5 to TRBJ1-2, with D hard to call. The germline CDR1 and CDR2 sequences are LGHNT and FRNRAP. The CDR3 is 16 amino acids. The V and J ends lost 6 bases and 4 bases respectively, with 21 bases between them. The CDR3 DNA sequence: TGTGCTAGTGGGCTGACCGTAGAGGTTTACGGCTATGGCTACACCTTC. Protein: CASGLTVEVYGYGYTF.

The V gene is TRBV7-8, the J gene TRBJ2-7; D is undetermined. Germline CDR1 and CDR2: SGHVS and FQNEAQ. There are 13 residues in the CDR3. V lost 4 bases to trimming and J lost 2 bases, with 9 bases between them. In DNA form, the CDR3 reads TGTGCCAGCAGCTCCGAGCTGACCTACGAGCAGTACTTC. Amino acid sequence: CASSSELTYEQYF.